These 18 T cell receptor beta chains originate from one sample sequenced in a study of shared clonotypes between healthy human individuals. The data were produced by immunoSEQ multiplex PCR, yet TCRdb's version contains in-frame clones alone and is incomplete. The sample has about 2.4 million clones; 90% to 95% are singletons. Material: naive CD4+ T cells from PBMCs. The subset here: CD45RA+ positively selected. These receptors originate from a young man in good health. Some clones in this sample may be carry-over from other donors' samples.

V is TRBV9 and J is TRBJ1-3; perhaps TRBD1 as D (5 bases). Deletions cut 3 bases from V and 0 bases from J, with 13 bases between. The CDR3 totals 16 residues. Germline V gene lookup returns CDR1 SGDLS and CDR2 YYNGEE. Written as DNA, the CDR3 is TGTGCCAGCAGCGCCCAAGACAGCAACTCTGGAAACACCATATATTTT. The encoded protein is CASSAQDSNSGNTIYF.

The genes are TRBV7-2 and TRBJ2-1; no definite D call. V lost 5 bases and J 7 bases, leaving 15 bases between the germline ends. CDR1 and CDR2 (germline): SGHTA, FQGNSA. The CDR3 extends over 14 amino acids. The CDR3 region has the DNA TGTGCCAGCAGCCTGACCGACCGAGGTAATGAGCAGTTCTTC. Encoded protein: CASSLTDRGNEQFF. Full variable domain (remainder filled in from reference TRBV7-2 and TRBJ2-1): GAGVSQSPSNKVTEKGKDVELRCDPISGHTALYWYRQSLGQGLEFLIYFQGNSAPDKSGLPSDRFSAERTGGSVSTLTIQRTQQEDSAVYLCASSLTDRGNEQFFGPGTRLTVL.

The genes are TRBV28 and TRBJ1-1; D may be TRBD1 (6 bases). This CDR3 is 15 amino acids long. The V end was cut by 6 bases, the J end by 1 base, with 15 bases between. The germline gives CDR1 MDHEN, CDR2 SYDVKM. Here the CDR3 reads CASSTGKKGNTEAFF. The CDR3 DNA is TGTGCCAGCAGCACAGGGAAAAAAGGGAACACTGAAGCTTTCTTT.

The CDR3 bases are TGTGCCAGCAACCGGGGTAAAGTGGGGGAGACCCAGTACTTC. This encodes CASNRGKVGETQYF. The chain employs TRBV6-1 and TRBJ2-5; a weak D match, TRBD2 (5 bases). The ends were cut back, 7 bases at V and 5 bases at J, with 17 bases in the middle. The CDR3 runs to 14 residues. CDR1 is MNHNS, CDR2 SASEGT, per germline.

The rearrangement joins TRBV27 to TRBJ2-1; 8 bases fit TRBD1. The V gene's germline CDR1 is MNHEY and CDR2 SMNVEV (reference sequence). CDR3 length: 15 amino acids. The V and J ends lost 8 bases and 5 bases, in that order; junction bases with no gene match: 11. CDR3 nucleotide sequence: TGTGCCAGCGGCCGAAACAGACAGGGGAACAATGAGCAGTTCTTC. Amino acids: CASGRNRQGNNEQFF.

The rearrangement links TRBV5-4 to TRBJ1-3; D possibly corresponds to TRBD1 (5 bases). The length of the CDR3 is 16 residues. V dropped 4 bases and J dropped 2 bases, with 16 bases sitting between them. In germline, CDR1 is SGHNT, CDR2 YYREEE (reference sequence). CDR3 sequence (DNA): TGTGCCAGCAGCCGGGGAGGGGACCCCCCTGGAAACACCATATATTTT. It encodes CASSRGGDPPGNTIYF.

Turning to this clone: The sample contains more than one DNA sequence encoding this CDR3. The J gene is TRBJ1-1, the V gene TRBV19, with 8 bases that match TRBD1. CDR1 and CDR2 from the germline V gene are LNHDA and SQIVND (reference sequence). Trimming removed 3 bases from V and 5 bases from J; junction bases left unmatched: 5. The CDR3 sequence is 14 residues long. Here the CDR3 DNA reads TGTGCCAGTAGTATCAGGGGGCGGGGAACTGAAGCTTTCTTT. This sequence encodes CASSIRGRGTEAFF.

In the case of this clone: The conserved final phenylalanine or tryptophan is absent from the CDR3, which likely points to a read error. The limits of the CDR3 on the DNA are not certain, so only TCRdb's listed CDR3 is given. The chain uses TRBV7-3 and TRBJ2-3; the table's D call, TRBD2, was not checked against the DNA. Germline values: CDR1 SGHTA, CDR2 FQGTGA. The length of the CDR3 is 8 amino acids, counting both ends. This CDR3 is CAENGGTL.

The chain is built from TRBV7-3 and TRBJ2-1; D may be TRBD1 or TRBD2 (6 bases each). Trimming took 0 bases from V and 7 from J, leaving 16 bases between them. Looked up from germline, CDR1 is SGHTA and CDR2 is FQGTGA. The CDR3 spans 16 residues. The CDR3 sequence: CASSLTGGATRNEQFF. In DNA, the CDR3 is TGTGCCAGCAGCTTAACCGGGGGCGCGACGCGGAATGAGCAGTTCTTC.

This clone occurred once. This rearrangement joins TRBV19 to TRBJ2-1; D gene uncertain. V lost 8 bases and J lost 7, with 12 bases in between. The CDR3 has 12 residues. The germline gives CDR1 LNHDA, CDR2 SQIVND (reference sequence). The CDR3 here is CASQDARNEQFF. CDR3 coding DNA: TGTGCCAGTCAGGACGCTCGGAATGAGCAGTTCTTC.

The chain recombines TRBV19 with TRBJ2-3; 11 nucleotides match TRBD2. J lost 3 bases, V lost 6 bases, and 5 bases had no gene match. The CDR3 is made up of 15 amino acids. Germline lookup yields CDR1 LNHDA and CDR2 SQIVND (reference sequence). Written as DNA, the CDR3 is TGTGCCAGTAGAAAGGGACTAGCGGTGACAGATACGCAGTATTTT. Its translation is CASRKGLAVTDTQYF.

The chain combines TRBV27 with TRBJ2-7; 10 nucleotides agree with TRBD1. CDR3 length equals 16 residues. The ends lost 5 bases at V and 4 bases at J; junction bases unmatched: 11. Germline values: CDR1 MNHEY, CDR2 SMNVEV (reference sequence). The chain's CDR3 is CASSPGRTGGGYEQYF. In nucleotides, the CDR3 is TGTGCCAGCAGTCCGGGGAGGACAGGGGGTGGATACGAGCAGTACTTC.

This CDR3 is CASSLRRHSGANVLTF. CDR3 nucleotide sequence: TGTGCCAGCAGTTTACGACGGCACTCTGGGGCCAACGTCCTGACTTTC. The chain combines TRBV28 with TRBJ2-6; D gene ambiguous. V shed 2 bases and J shed 0 bases, with 8 bases lying between them. The CDR3 runs 16 residues. CDR1 is MDHEN and CDR2 is SYDVKM in the germline V gene. Supplemented by reference TRBV28 and TRBJ2-6, the full variable domain reads DVKVTQSSRYLVKRTGEKVFLECVQDMDHENMFWYRQDPGLGLRLIYFSYDVKMKEKGDIPEGYSVSREKKERFSLILESASTNQTSMYLCASSLRRHSGANVLTFGAGSRLTVL.

This clone was detected once. The chain links TRBV9 to TRBJ1-1; the D gene is possibly TRBD1 (5 bases). The germline V gene has CDR1 SGDLS and CDR2 YYNGEE. Trimming left V 0 bases short and J 3 bases short, with 12 bases between. The CDR3 runs to 15 residues. This CDR3 reads CASSVEAGRDTEAFF. CDR3 nucleotides: TGTGCCAGCAGCGTAGAGGCAGGGAGGGACACTGAAGCTTTCTTT. Variable domain in full (rest from reference TRBV9 and TRBJ1-1): DSGVTQTPKHLITATGQRVTLRCSPRSGDLSVYWYQQSLDQGLQFLIQYYNGEERAKGNILERFSAQQFPDLHSELNLSSLELGDSALYFCASSVEAGRDTEAFFGQGTRLTVV.

The chain couples TRBV10-3 to TRBJ2-2; 7 bases are a match to TRBD1. V shed 6 bases and J 7 bases; nucleotides not matched to a gene: 5. The CDR3 contains 13 residues. Germline loops: CDR1 ENHRY, CDR2 SYGVKD. The chain's CDR3 is CAIRVSGGGELFF. The CDR3 bases are TGTGCCATCAGGGTGTCAGGGGGCGGGGAGCTGTTTTTT.

This chain links TRBV2 with TRBJ2-7; 11 bases agree with TRBD2. The CDR3 loop spans 16 amino acids. Germline V CDR1 and CDR2: SNHLY, FYNNEI. The V gene end was trimmed by 5 bases and the J gene end by 2 bases; junction bases not matched to a gene: 8. The CDR3 loop is CASSTNSGRGPYEQYF. CDR3 DNA sequence: TGTGCCAGCAGTACAAATAGCGGGAGGGGTCCCTACGAGCAGTACTTC.

The DNA for the CDR3 is TGTGCCAGCAGCTTAGACAGGGTATCAGATACGCAGTATTTT. This encodes CASSLDRVSDTQYF. This chain joins TRBV11-2 and TRBJ2-3; TRBD1 is a possible D gene (5 bases). The CDR3 is 14 amino acids. V was shortened by 0 bases and J by 4 bases, with 8 bases between the two germline ends. CDR1 is SGHAT, CDR2 FQNNGV, per germline.

The chain joins TRBV9 to TRBJ2-7, with 9 bases that match TRBD2. The CDR3 totals 14 residues. V lost 4 bases, J lost 0 bases, and 2 bases stayed unmatched. The germline gives CDR1 SGDLS, CDR2 YYNGEE. CDR3 in amino acids: CASSPSGISYEQYF. The DNA for the CDR3 is TGTGCCAGCAGCCCTAGCGGGATCTCCTACGAGCAGTACTTC.